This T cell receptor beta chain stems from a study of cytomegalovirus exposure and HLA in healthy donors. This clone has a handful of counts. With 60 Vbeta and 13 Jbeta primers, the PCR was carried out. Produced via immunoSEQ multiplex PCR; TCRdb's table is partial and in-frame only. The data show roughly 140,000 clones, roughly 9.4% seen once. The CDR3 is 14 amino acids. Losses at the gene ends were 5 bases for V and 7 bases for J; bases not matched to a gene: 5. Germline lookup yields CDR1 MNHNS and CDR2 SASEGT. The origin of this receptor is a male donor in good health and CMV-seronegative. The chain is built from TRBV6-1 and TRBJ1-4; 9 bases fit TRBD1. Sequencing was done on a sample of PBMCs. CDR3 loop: CASSTGGSGEKLFF. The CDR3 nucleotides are TGTGCCAGCAGTACAGGGGGCTCCGGTGAAAAACTGTTTTTT.